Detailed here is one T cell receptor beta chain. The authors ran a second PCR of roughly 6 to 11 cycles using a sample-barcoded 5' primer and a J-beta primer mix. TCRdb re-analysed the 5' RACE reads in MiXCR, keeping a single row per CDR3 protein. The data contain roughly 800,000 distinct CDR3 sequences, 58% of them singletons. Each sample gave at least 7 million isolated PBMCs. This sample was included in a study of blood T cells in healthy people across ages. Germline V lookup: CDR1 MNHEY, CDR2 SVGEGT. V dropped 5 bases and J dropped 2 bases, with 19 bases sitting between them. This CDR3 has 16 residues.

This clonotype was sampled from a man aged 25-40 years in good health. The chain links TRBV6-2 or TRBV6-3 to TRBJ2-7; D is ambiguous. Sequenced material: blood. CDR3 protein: CASSRSRGGATYEQYF. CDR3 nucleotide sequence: TGTGCCAGCAGTCGGTCGAGAGGTGGAGCCACCTACGAGCAGTACTTC.